The rows below give T cell receptor beta chains drawn from one sample of a study of human T cells and chemical hapten exposure. MiXCR, applied by TCRdb to the RACE reads, yields one record per CDR3 protein. The table has 89,000 or so distinct CDR3 sequences, 6.6% seen once. The sequencing used whole blood, collected in connection with sensitization to the hapten diphenylcyclopropenone (DPC). The receptors come from a woman between 25 and 40 years old with alopecia areata. Some clones in this sample may be carry-over from other donors' samples. Both conserved end residues are part of each CDR3. The D gene is left open where the match is weak. Clone size is not always given. Where it is, it says once, few, many or a class for expanded clones.

j_call: TRBJ1-2; clone_size: few; d_call: TRBD1; v_call: TRBV12-3/TRBV12-4; cdr3_nt: TGTGCCAGCAGCTCCGTCGAGGGGGCAAACTATGGCTACACCTTC; cdr3_aa: CASSSVEGANYGYTF
j_call: TRBJ1-2; clone_size: many; d_call: -; v_call: TRBV6-5; cdr3_nt: TGTGCCAGCAGTTACGGAAGGGGTAGGGACTATGGCTACACCTTC; cdr3_aa: CASSYGRGRDYGYTF
j_call: TRBJ1-1; clone_size: many; d_call: -; v_call: TRBV6-5; cdr3_nt: TGTGCCAGCATCGCAAGTTCGAACACTGAAGCTTTCTTT; cdr3_aa: CASIASSNTEAFF
j_call: TRBJ1-6; clone_size: many; d_call: -; v_call: TRBV7-9; cdr3_nt: TGTGCCAGCAGCCCCCAAGGGGATTCACCCCTCCACTTT; cdr3_aa: CASSPQGDSPLHF
j_call: TRBJ1-1; clone_size: many; d_call: -; v_call: TRBV7-9; cdr3_nt: TGTGCCAGCAGCTTCACGAACACTGAAGCTTTCTTT; cdr3_aa: CASSFTNTEAFF
j_call: TRBJ2-6; clone_size: -; d_call: -; v_call: TRBV11-2; cdr3_nt: TGTGCCAGCAGCGGGCCTGGGGTTGCCTCTGGGGCCAACGTCCTGACTTTC; cdr3_aa: CASSGPGVASGANVLTF
j_call: TRBJ1-2; clone_size: many; d_call: -; v_call: TRBV29-1; cdr3_nt: TGCAGCGTTTTATTCTTCAGCTATGGCTACACCTTC; cdr3_aa: CSVLFFSYGYTF
j_call: TRBJ2-1; clone_size: many; d_call: -; v_call: TRBV19; cdr3_nt: TGTGCCAGTAGCTCTATGAGCGGCAATGAGCAGTTCTTC; cdr3_aa: CASSSMSGNEQFF
j_call: TRBJ1-5; clone_size: many; d_call: -; v_call: TRBV19; cdr3_nt: TGTGCCAGTACCGGGGATCTTAATCAGCCCCAGCATTTT; cdr3_aa: CASTGDLNQPQHF
j_call: TRBJ1-1; clone_size: few; d_call: TRBD1; v_call: TRBV20-1; cdr3_nt: TGCAGTGCCTCGAGACAGGGGGGCACTGAAGCTTTCTTT; cdr3_aa: CSASRQGGTEAFF
j_call: TRBJ1-3; clone_size: -; d_call: TRBD1; v_call: TRBV6-1; cdr3_nt: TGTGCCAGCAGTGCGCGGGACAGCATAATATATTTT; cdr3_aa: CASSARDSIIYF
j_call: TRBJ2-3; clone_size: few; d_call: -; v_call: TRBV5-1; cdr3_nt: TGCGCCAGCAGCTCTGGGGGACGCGAAGATACGCAGTATTTT; cdr3_aa: CASSSGGREDTQYF
j_call: TRBJ1-2; clone_size: -; d_call: TRBD1; v_call: TRBV15; cdr3_nt: TGTGCCACCAGCCAGGGACAGGGGCCCTACAACTATGGCTACACCTTC; cdr3_aa: CATSQGQGPYNYGYTF
j_call: TRBJ1-6; clone_size: few; d_call: -; v_call: TRBV6-5; cdr3_nt: TGTGCCAGCAGTTATTCAAGGGACCGGAATTCACCCCTCCACTTT; cdr3_aa: CASSYSRDRNSPLHF
j_call: TRBJ1-1; clone_size: -; d_call: -; v_call: TRBV14; cdr3_nt: TGTGCCAGCAGCCCAAATAATGTGAACACTGAAGCTTTCTTT; cdr3_aa: CASSPNNVNTEAFF
j_call: TRBJ1-1; clone_size: -; d_call: -; v_call: TRBV7-9; cdr3_nt: TGTGCCAGCAGCCTGCTAACGACCCTCTTATTAGGAACTGAAGCTTTCTTT; cdr3_aa: CASSLLTTLLLGTEAFF